This T cell receptor (beta chain) comes out of a study of T-cell memory formation after mild COVID-19. TCRdb redid the calling of the 5' RACE reads with MiXCR, one entry per CDR3 protein. This sample has fewer than 600,000 distinct CDR3 sequences, with less than 25% found just once. Germline V gene sequence: CDR1 SQVTM, CDR2 ANQGSEA. V shed 2 bases and J 1 base; nucleotides not matched to a gene: 10. The CDR3 contains 16 residues. A few counts support this clonotype. Sequencing was performed on PBMCs or a T cell subset sorted from them (not recorded which). The clonotype originates from an adult woman who had mild COVID-19 (a few samples of this study predate the infection). Cell type and time point are not known. This chain uses TRBV29-1 with TRBJ1-1; the match to TRBD1 covers 7 bases. The CDR3 loop reads CSVERVQGQKNTEAFF. The CDR3 nucleotides are TGCAGCGTTGAAAGGGTCCAGGGACAGAAGAACACTGAAGCTTTCTTT.